This T cell receptor (beta chain) was documented in a study of T-cell memory formation after mild COVID-19. This clonotype showed up just a few times. Germline V gene data show CDR1 as MNHEY and CDR2 as SVGEGT. The CDR3 runs to 16 residues. Trimming cost V 2 bases and J 7 bases, with 18 bases left between them. TCRdb called the 5' RACE reads again in MiXCR, with one record for every CDR3 protein. The sample includes under 650,000 distinct CDR3 sequences, over 15% of them seen just once. The chain joins TRBV6-2 or TRBV6-3 to TRBJ1-5; D is unclear. The receptor's source is an adult woman who had mild COVID-19 (a few samples of this study predate the infection). Cell type and time point are not known. The sequencing input was PBMCs or a T cell subset sorted from them (not recorded which). CDR3 amino acids: CASSYDLANTAQPQHF. The CDR3 bases are TGTGCCAGCAGTTACGATTTGGCCAACACTGCGCAGCCCCAGCATTTT.